Following are 27 T cell receptor beta chains from one sample sequenced in a study of blood T cell repertoires in COVID-19. This table comes from immunoSEQ multiplex PCR, and its TCRdb copy is limited to in-frame clones, with some not included. The sample includes 150,000 to 200,000 clones, 85% to 90% seen only once; the top ten take 4%. Sequenced material: peripheral blood. The source of these receptors is a woman aged 70-85 years with acute or convalescent COVID-19.

The CDR3 nucleotides are TGTGCCAGCAGCCCGCAGGGGGCGAGGGGTCAGCCCCAGCATTTT. Translating it yields CASSPQGARGQPQHF. The chain employs TRBV7-8 and TRBJ1-5, with 8 bases fitting TRBD1. The germline V gene encodes CDR1 SGHVS and CDR2 FQNEAQ. The CDR3 totals 15 residues. V dropped 5 bases and J dropped 6; count of bases not matched to a gene: 9.

The chain links TRBV6-6 to TRBJ1-6, with 8 nucleotides matching TRBD1. Germline CDR1 MNHNY, CDR2 SVGAGI (reference sequence). V shed 4 bases, J shed 7 bases, and the junction held 9 bases outside the gene matches. The CDR3 has 16 amino acids. The CDR3 protein is CASSSLRTGKNSPLHF. The CDR3 coding sequence is TGTGCCAGCAGTTCCCTCAGGACAGGGAAGAATTCACCCCTCCACTTT.

This rearrangement joins TRBV6-5 to TRBJ2-5, with D perhaps matching TRBD1 (7 bases). Per the germline V gene, CDR1 is MNHEY and CDR2 is SVGAGI. The germline V and J ends were trimmed by 7 bases and 1 base, with 13 bases remaining between them. There are 14 residues in the CDR3. The CDR3 DNA follows: TGTGCCAGCACCCGGCAGGGGGGCCAAGAGACCCAGTACTTC. Amino acids: CASTRQGGQETQYF.

This clone showed up just once. The chain uses TRBV6-5 and TRBJ2-3; 9 nucleotides match TRBD2. With V trimmed by 9 bases and J by 6 bases, 10 bases remained unmatched. Looked up from germline, CDR1 is MNHEY and CDR2 is SVGAGI. This CDR3 has 14 amino acids. The CDR3 DNA follows: TGTGCCAGTAGGAAAGCGGGGGGTGTGGATACGCAGTATTTT. Residues: CASRKAGGVDTQYF.

The chain has TRBV19 and TRBJ1-5, with 12 positions matching TRBD1. The V gene end was trimmed by 6 bases and the J gene end by 2 bases; junction bases not matched to a gene: 14. The CDR3 extends over 19 amino acids. Germline V gene data show CDR1 as LNHDA and CDR2 as SQIVND (reference sequence). The CDR3 nucleotides are TGTGCCAGTAGCTATACTCCGGGACAGGGGGCGCGGGGCAATCAGCCCCAGCATTTT. Protein: CASSYTPGQGARGNQPQHF. Using reference TRBV19 and TRBJ1-5 for the parts outside the CDR3, the full variable domain is DGGITQSPKYLFRKEGQNVTLSCEQNLNHDAMYWYRQDPGQGLRLIYYSQIVNDFQKGDIAEGYSVSREKKESFPLTVTSAQKNPTAFYLCASSYTPGQGARGNQPQHFGDGTRLSIL.

This chain links TRBV7-6 with TRBJ2-1; TRBD2 agrees at 9 bases. Germline values: CDR1 SGHVS, CDR2 FNYEAQ. J lost 1 base, V lost 6 bases, and 4 bases had no gene match. This CDR3 has 15 amino acids. Here the CDR3 DNA reads TGTGCCAGCAGACGAGCGGGGGGTTCCTACAATGAGCAGTTCTTC. Translated: CASRRAGGSYNEQFF.

This CDR3 is CASSFQTGKANEKLFF. CDR3 sequence (DNA): TGTGCCAGCAGCTTTCAGACAGGGAAGGCTAATGAAAAACTGTTTTTT. The J gene is TRBJ1-4, the V gene TRBV7-2; 7 bases align to TRBD1. CDR3 length: 16 residues. The germline CDR1 and CDR2 sequences are SGHTA and FQGNSA. V dropped 3 bases and J dropped 3; count of bases not matched to a gene: 7.

V usage is TRBV28 and J usage is TRBJ2-3; D remains unclear. The CDR3 spans 15 residues. V lost 2 bases and J lost 2, with 11 bases in between. CDR1 is MDHEN, CDR2 SYDVKM, per germline. The CDR3 DNA sequence: TGTGCCAGCAGTTTAAGGAGAACCATCACAGATACGCAGTATTTT. Protein product: CASSLRRTITDTQYF.

V and J are TRBV6-1 and TRBJ2-5, with a tentative D call TRBD1 (6 bases). Per the germline V gene, CDR1 is MNHNS and CDR2 is SASEGT. Trimming shortened V by 2 bases and J by 5 bases, and 27 bases separated the two germline ends. This CDR3 has 19 amino acids. The CDR3, as DNA: TGTGCCAGCAGTGAACTGCCGAAGGGGGTCACAGGGTATAGGGAGACCCAGTACTTC. This codes for CASSELPKGVTGYRETQYF.

V gene TRBV7-9 combines with J gene TRBJ1-6, with TRBD1 identical over 9 bases. CDR3 length: 17 residues. CDR1 is SEHNR, CDR2 FQNEAQ, per germline (reference sequence). With 4 bases clipped from V and 5 bases from J, the junction kept 9 bases outside the gene matches. In DNA, the CDR3 is TGTGCCAGCAGCTCCCCCCGGACAGGGGCAGATAATTCACCCCTCCACTTT. Translated: CASSSPRTGADNSPLHF.

The V gene is TRBV19, the J gene TRBJ1-5, with 10 bases matching TRBD1. The CDR3 loop spans 15 amino acids. CDR1 LNHDA and CDR2 SQIVND come from the germline V gene (reference sequence). V trimming: 9 bases; J trimming: 5 bases; junction bases outside the gene matches: 10. CDR3 loop: CASDKSGTGDQPQHF. The CDR3 DNA sequence: TGTGCCAGCGATAAATCCGGGACAGGGGATCAGCCCCAGCATTTT.

The V gene is TRBV29-1, the J gene TRBJ2-7; D is undetermined. CDR1 is SQVTM and CDR2 is ANQGSEA in the germline V gene. The CDR3 length is 10 residues. V lost 4 bases and J lost 5, with 6 bases in between. The CDR3, as DNA: TGCAGCGTTGTTGAGGACGAGCAGTACTTC. Amino acids: CSVVEDEQYF.

The gene calls are TRBV25-1 and TRBJ2-7; D might be TRBD2 (6 bases). V gave up 2 bases and J gave up 0 bases, with 11 bases separating them. CDR1 is MGHDK, CDR2 SYGVNS, per germline. CDR3 length equals 15 residues. CDR3 region: CASSEGPAGSYEQYF. CDR3 sequence (DNA): TGTGCCAGCAGTGAAGGGCCAGCGGGCTCCTACGAGCAGTACTTC.

This chain links TRBV18 with TRBJ2-1, with 7 positions matching TRBD1. Unmatched junction bases numbered 6, after V lost 2 bases and J lost 8 bases. Germline CDR1 KGHSH, CDR2 LQKENI. The CDR3 is 14 residues long. CDR3 loop: CASSPTGEADEQFF. The CDR3 coding sequence is TGTGCCAGCTCACCAACAGGGGAAGCGGATGAGCAGTTCTTC.

Remarks on this clone: Other DNA variants within this sample encode the same CDR3. The rearrangement links TRBV12-3 or TRBV12-4 to TRBJ2-2; tentative D call: TRBD1 (6 bases). V was trimmed by 6 bases and J by 4 bases, leaving 9 bases between them. CDR3 length: 13 residues. The CDR3 DNA follows: TGTGCCAGCAGCTTCAGGGGCACCGGGGAGCTGTTTTTT. Its translation is CASSFRGTGELFF.

The chain is built from TRBV18 and TRBJ2-2; D is unclear. The CDR3 totals 17 residues. Germline V lookup: CDR1 KGHSH, CDR2 LQKENI. Trimming removed 1 base at V and 4 bases at J, with 16 bases between. For the CDR3, the DNA is TGTGCCAGCTCACCACGTATAGCCCGGTCGGGCACCGGGGAGCTGTTTTTT. It yields the protein CASSPRIARSGTGELFF.

In DNA form, the CDR3 reads TGCAGCGTTGGGCCGGAGAATGAGCAGTTCTTC. Its translation is CSVGPENEQFF. The gene calls are TRBV29-1 and TRBJ2-1; no clear D gene. The germline V gene has CDR1 SQVTM and CDR2 ANQGSEA. The CDR3 has 11 residues. V was trimmed by 4 bases and J by 7 bases, leaving 8 bases between them.

The V and J genes are TRBV19 and TRBJ1-2; no clear D gene. The CDR3 contains 15 residues. V was cut by 6 bases and J by 0 bases, with 14 bases left in between. Germline assignment: CDR1 LNHDA and CDR2 SQIVND (reference sequence). The CDR3 DNA follows: TGTGCCAGTAGATCCGGGCGGGTAGCTAACTATGGCTACACCTTC. Encoded protein: CASRSGRVANYGYTF.

V gene TRBV11-2 combines with J gene TRBJ2-7; 13 bases are a match to TRBD2. Germline V CDR1 and CDR2: SGHAT, FQNNGV. The V segment lost 5 bases and the J segment 4 bases; nucleotides outside the gene matches: 8. The CDR3 contains 16 residues. CDR3 DNA: TGTGCCAGCAGCCCTGGACTAGCGGGGGAGCTTTACGAGCAGTACTTC. It yields the protein CASSPGLAGELYEQYF. Based on the CDR3 plus reference TRBV11-2 and TRBJ2-7, the full variable domain is EAGVAQSPRYKIIEKRQSVAFWCNPISGHATLYWYQQILGQGPKLLIQFQNNGVVDDSQLPKDRFSAERLKGVDSTLKIQPAKLEDSAVYLCASSPGLAGELYEQYFGPGTRLTVT.

The table lists this clone with a count of one. CDR3 protein: CAISVGQASGNTIYF. For the CDR3, the DNA is TGTGCCATCAGCGTAGGACAGGCCAGTGGAAACACCATATATTTT. The chain has TRBV10-3 and TRBJ1-3, with TRBD1 identical over 7 bases. The CDR3 has 15 amino acids. Looked up from germline, CDR1 is ENHRY and CDR2 is SYGVKD. J lost 3 bases, V lost 6 bases, and 8 bases had no gene match.

The V and J genes are TRBV5-1 and TRBJ2-7; possibly TRBD1 for D (6 bases). This CDR3 contains 13 residues. V was shortened by 0 bases and J by 5 bases, with 9 bases between the two germline ends. Germline CDR1 SGHRS, CDR2 YFSETQ. CDR3 bases: TGCGCCAGCAGCTTGGACAGGGCCGACGAGCAGTACTTC. Translated: CASSLDRADEQYF.

CDR3 sequence: CASSLIGTSGFYYEQYF. CDR3 DNA sequence: TGTGCCAGCAGCTTAATAGGGACTAGCGGGTTTTATTACGAGCAGTACTTC. The rearrangement links TRBV7-2 to TRBJ2-7; 12 bases are shared with TRBD2. J lost 4 bases, V lost 2 bases, and 9 bases had no gene match. The CDR3 totals 17 residues. Germline V gene sequence: CDR1 SGHTA, CDR2 FQGNSA. Drawing the rest from reference TRBV7-2 and TRBJ2-7, the complete variable domain is GAGVSQSPSNKVTEKGKDVELRCDPISGHTALYWYRQSLGQGLEFLIYFQGNSAPDKSGLPSDRFSAERTGGSVSTLTIQRTQQEDSAVYLCASSLIGTSGFYYEQYFGPGTRLTVT.

CDR3 in amino acids: CASSPMGQSHTDTQYF. Here the CDR3 DNA reads TGCGCCAGCAGTCCAATGGGGCAAAGTCACACAGATACGCAGTATTTT. The V and J genes are TRBV23-1 and TRBJ2-3; the D gene is possibly TRBD1 (5 bases). TRBV23-1 is an ORF for which the function is uncertain. This CDR3 comprises 16 residues. Trimming pared 4 bases from V and 2 bases from J, leaving 16 bases between.

This clone was seen once. The chain joins TRBV6-2 or TRBV6-3 to TRBJ2-7, with D perhaps matching TRBD2 (6 bases). Per germline, CDR1 MNHEY and CDR2 SVGEGT. Trimming cost V 0 bases and J 7 bases, with 19 bases left between them. The CDR3 consists of 16 residues. The CDR3 loop is CASSYSPGLYSSEQYF. The CDR3 DNA reads TGTGCCAGCAGTTACTCCCCGGGACTGTACTCCTCGGAGCAGTACTTC.

The J gene is TRBJ2-7, the V gene TRBV5-8; 8 bases agree with TRBD1. Germline V gives CDR1 SGHTS, CDR2 YDEGEE. V lost 2 bases to trimming and J lost 2 bases; unmatched junction nucleotides: 9. The CDR3 contains 16 residues. For the CDR3, the DNA is TGTGCCAGCAGCTTCCCGCCCAGGGGGCGACCCTACGAGCAGTACTTC. Amino acid sequence: CASSFPPRGRPYEQYF.

This clone has just one count. The identical CDR3 is also encoded by other nucleotide sequences in the sample. V and J are TRBV5-1 and TRBJ2-7; 9 bases agree with TRBD1. The V and J ends lost 4 bases and 3 bases, in that order; junction bases with no gene match: 5. This CDR3 comprises 14 residues. CDR1 and CDR2 (germline): SGHRS, YFSETQ. CDR3: CASSPGQGSYEQYF. CDR3 DNA sequence: TGCGCCAGCAGCCCAGGACAGGGGAGCTACGAGCAGTACTTC.

This clone was observed a handful of times. The chain recombines TRBV18 with TRBJ2-3; D is ambiguous. Germline loops: CDR1 KGHSH, CDR2 LQKENI. V was shortened by 0 bases and J by 5 bases, with 6 bases between the two germline ends. The CDR3 runs to 13 residues. CDR3 DNA: TGTGCCAGCTCACCACCGAGTGTAGATACGCAGTATTTT. This translates into CASSPPSVDTQYF.